This T cell receptor beta chain was obtained from a study of blood T cell repertoires in COVID-19. Study information: PBMCs, B-cell-depleted T cells, or T cells provided the cDNA or gDNA that made up the material.

The trim removed 4 bases at V and 3 bases at J, leaving 2 bases unmatched. This CDR3 has 13 residues. The germline V gene has CDR1 SGHTA and CDR2 FQGTGA. Profiled with immunoSEQ multiplex PCR; TCRdb holds only in-frame clones, not every one. Among 350,000 to 550,000 clones listed, about 90% were seen once. The receptor was derived from a woman between 18 and 29 years old with acute COVID-19. Input material: PBMCs or T cells enriched from blood (not recorded which). This chain connects TRBV7-3 to TRBJ1-1; 7 nucleotides agree with TRBD1. The CDR3: CASSYTGDTEAFF. For the CDR3, the DNA is TGTGCCAGCAGCTATACAGGGGACACTGAAGCTTTCTTT. Full variable domain (missing parts from reference TRBV7-3 and TRBJ1-1): GAGVSQTPSNKVTEKGKYVELRCDPISGHTALYWYRQSLGQGPEFLIYFQGTGAADDSGLPNDRFFAVRPEGSVSTLKIQRTERGDSAVYLCASSYTGDTEAFFGQGTRLTVV.